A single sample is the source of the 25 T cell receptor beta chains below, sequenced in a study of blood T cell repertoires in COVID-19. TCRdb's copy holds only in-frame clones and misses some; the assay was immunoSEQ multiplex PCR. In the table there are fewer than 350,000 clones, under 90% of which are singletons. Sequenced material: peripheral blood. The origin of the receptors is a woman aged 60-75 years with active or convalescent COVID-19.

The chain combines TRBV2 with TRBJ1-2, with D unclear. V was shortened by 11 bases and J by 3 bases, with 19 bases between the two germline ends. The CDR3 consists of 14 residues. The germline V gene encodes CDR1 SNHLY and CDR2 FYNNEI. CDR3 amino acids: CAVPFRVDYYGYTF. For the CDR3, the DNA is TGTGCCGTACCCTTCCGGGTCGACTACTATGGCTACACCTTC.

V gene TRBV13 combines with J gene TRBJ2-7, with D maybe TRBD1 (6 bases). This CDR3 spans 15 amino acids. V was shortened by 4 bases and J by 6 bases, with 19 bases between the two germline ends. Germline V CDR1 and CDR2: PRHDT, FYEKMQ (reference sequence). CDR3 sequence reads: CASSSNRDLGPEQYF. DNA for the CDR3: TGTGCCAGCAGCTCTAACAGGGACCTCGGGCCCGAGCAGTACTTC. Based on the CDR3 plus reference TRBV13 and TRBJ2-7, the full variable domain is AAGVIQSPRHLIKEKRETATLKCYPIPRHDTVYWYQQGPGQDPQFLISFYEKMQSDKGSIPDRFSAQQFSDYHSELNMSSLELGDSALYFCASSSNRDLGPEQYFGPGTRLTVT.

This CDR3 reads CASSRLTGGNTEAFF. The CDR3 nucleotides read TGTGCCAGCAGTCGCCTGACAGGGGGGAACACTGAAGCTTTCTTT. V usage is TRBV6-2 or TRBV6-3 and J usage is TRBJ1-1; 9 bases are a match to TRBD1. J was trimmed by 1 base and V by 5 bases; bases with no gene match: 5. Per the germline V gene, CDR1 is MNHEY and CDR2 is SVGEGT. This CDR3 region has 15 residues.

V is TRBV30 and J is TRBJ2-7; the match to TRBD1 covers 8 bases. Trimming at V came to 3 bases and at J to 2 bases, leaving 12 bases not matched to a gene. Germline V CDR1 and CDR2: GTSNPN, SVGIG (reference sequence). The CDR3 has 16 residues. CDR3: CAWRAGTGHGAYEQYF. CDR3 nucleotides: TGTGCCTGGAGAGCCGGGACAGGCCATGGGGCCTACGAGCAGTACTTC.

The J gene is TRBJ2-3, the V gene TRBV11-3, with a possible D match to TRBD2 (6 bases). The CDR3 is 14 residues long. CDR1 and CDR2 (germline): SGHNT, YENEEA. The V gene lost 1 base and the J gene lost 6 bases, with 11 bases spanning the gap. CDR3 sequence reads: CASSLGAGMDTQYF. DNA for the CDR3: TGTGCCAGCAGCTTAGGGGCGGGGATGGATACGCAGTATTTT. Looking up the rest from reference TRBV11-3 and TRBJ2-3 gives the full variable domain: EAGVVQSPRYKIIEKKQPVAFWCNPISGHNTLYWYLQNLGQGPELLIRYENEEAVDDSQLPKDRFSAERLKGVDSTLKIQPAELGDSAVYLCASSLGAGMDTQYFGPGTRLTVL.

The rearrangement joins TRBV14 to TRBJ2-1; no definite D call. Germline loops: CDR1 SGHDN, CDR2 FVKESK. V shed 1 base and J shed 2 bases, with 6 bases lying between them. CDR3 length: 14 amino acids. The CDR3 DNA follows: TGTGCCAGCAGCCAAGTATCTCCCTACAATGAGCAGTTCTTC. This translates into CASSQVSPYNEQFF.

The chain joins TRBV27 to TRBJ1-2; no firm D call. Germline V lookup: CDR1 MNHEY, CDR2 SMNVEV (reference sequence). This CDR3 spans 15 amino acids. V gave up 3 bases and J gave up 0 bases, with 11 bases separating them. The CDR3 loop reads CASSLGLASNYGYTF. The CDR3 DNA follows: TGTGCCAGCAGTTTGGGCCTGGCATCTAACTATGGCTACACCTTC.

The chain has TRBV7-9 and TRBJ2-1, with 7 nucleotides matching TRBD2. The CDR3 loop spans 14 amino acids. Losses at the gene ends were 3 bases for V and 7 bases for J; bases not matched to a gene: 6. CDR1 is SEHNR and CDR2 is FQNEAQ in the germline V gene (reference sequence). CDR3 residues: CASSLAGAKNEQFF. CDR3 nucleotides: TGTGCCAGCAGCTTGGCGGGAGCCAAAAATGAGCAGTTCTTC. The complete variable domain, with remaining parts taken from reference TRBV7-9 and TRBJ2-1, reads DTGVSQNPRHKITKRGQNVTFRCDPISEHNRLYWYRQTLGQGPEFLTYFQNEAQLEKSRLLSDRFSAERPKGSFSTLEIQRTEQGDSAMYLCASSLAGAKNEQFFGPGTRLTVL.

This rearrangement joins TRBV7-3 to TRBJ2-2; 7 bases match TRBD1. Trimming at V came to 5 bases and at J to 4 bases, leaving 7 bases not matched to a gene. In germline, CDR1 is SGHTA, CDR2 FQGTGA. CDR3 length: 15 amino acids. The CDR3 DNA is TGTGCCAGCAGCCTACAGGGGCTGGGCACCGGGGAGCTGTTTTTT. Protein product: CASSLQGLGTGELFF.

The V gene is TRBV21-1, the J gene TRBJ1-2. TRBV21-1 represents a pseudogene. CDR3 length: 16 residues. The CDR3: CGRVGHPLGGRYGYTF. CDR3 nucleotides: TGTGGACGGGTAGGACACCCCCTGGGAGGTAGGTATGGCTACACCTTC.

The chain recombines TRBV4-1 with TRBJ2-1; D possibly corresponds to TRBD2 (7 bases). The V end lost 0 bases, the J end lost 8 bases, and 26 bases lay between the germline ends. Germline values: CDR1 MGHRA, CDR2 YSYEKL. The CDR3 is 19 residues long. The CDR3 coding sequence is TGCGCCAGCAGCCAAGATCGGCGGCTCGGGGGGCTCCCTGTCGATGAGCAGTTCTTC. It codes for CASSQDRRLGGLPVDEQFF.

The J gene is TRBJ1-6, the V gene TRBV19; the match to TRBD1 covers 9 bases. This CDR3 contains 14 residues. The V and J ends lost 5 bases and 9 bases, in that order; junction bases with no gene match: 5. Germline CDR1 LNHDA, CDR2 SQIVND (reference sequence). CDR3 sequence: CASSHRGRASPLHF. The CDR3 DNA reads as TGTGCCAGTAGTCACAGGGGGCGGGCTTCACCCCTCCACTTT.

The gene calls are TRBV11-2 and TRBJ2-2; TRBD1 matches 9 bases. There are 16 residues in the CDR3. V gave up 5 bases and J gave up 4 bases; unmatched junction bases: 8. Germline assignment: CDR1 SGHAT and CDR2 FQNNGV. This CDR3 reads CASSPGQGYFTGELFF. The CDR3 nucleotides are TGTGCCAGCAGCCCGGGACAGGGCTATTTCACCGGGGAGCTGTTTTTT.

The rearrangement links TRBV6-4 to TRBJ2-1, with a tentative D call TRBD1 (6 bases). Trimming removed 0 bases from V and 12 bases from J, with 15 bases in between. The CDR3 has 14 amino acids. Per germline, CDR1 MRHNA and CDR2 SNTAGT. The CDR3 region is CASSDSFGRGWQFF. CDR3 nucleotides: TGTGCCAGCAGTGACTCGTTCGGCAGGGGTTGGCAGTTCTTC.

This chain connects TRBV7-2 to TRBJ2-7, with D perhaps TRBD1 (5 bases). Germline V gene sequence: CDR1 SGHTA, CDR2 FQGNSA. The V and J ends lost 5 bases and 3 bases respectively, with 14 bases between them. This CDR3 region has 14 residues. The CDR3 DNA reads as TGTGCCAGCAGCGGTGTGGACACAAGCTACGAGCAGTACTTC. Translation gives CASSGVDTSYEQYF.

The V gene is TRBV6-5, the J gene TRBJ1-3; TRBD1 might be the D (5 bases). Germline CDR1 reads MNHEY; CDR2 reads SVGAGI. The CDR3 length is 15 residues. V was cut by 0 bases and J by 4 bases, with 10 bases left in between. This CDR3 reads CASSYSPGYGNTIYF. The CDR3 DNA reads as TGTGCCAGCAGTTACTCGCCAGGGTACGGAAACACCATATATTTT.

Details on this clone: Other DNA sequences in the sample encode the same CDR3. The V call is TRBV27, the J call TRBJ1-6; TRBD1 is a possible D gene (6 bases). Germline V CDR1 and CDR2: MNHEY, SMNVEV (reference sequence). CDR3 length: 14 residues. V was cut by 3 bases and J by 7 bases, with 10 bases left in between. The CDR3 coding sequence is TGTGCCAGCAGTTTCAGGGGTGGGAATTCACCCCTCCACTTT. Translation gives CASSFRGGNSPLHF.

The CDR3 loop reads CASSQDLTGGFYEQYF. The CDR3 DNA reads as TGTGCCAGCAGCCAAGATTTGACAGGGGGTTTCTACGAGCAGTACTTC. V and J are TRBV4-2 and TRBJ2-7, with 9 bases identical to TRBD1. CDR3 length: 16 amino acids. After removal of 0 bases from V and 3 bases from J, the junction contained 6 bases not matched to a gene. The germline gives CDR1 LGHNA, CDR2 YNFKEQ.

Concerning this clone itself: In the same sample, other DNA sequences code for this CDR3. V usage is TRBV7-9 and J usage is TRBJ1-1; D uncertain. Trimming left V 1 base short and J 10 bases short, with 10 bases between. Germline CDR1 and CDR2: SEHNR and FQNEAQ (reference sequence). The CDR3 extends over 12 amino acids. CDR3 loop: CASSLGGQAAFF. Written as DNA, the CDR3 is TGTGCCAGCAGCTTAGGAGGGCAGGCAGCTTTCTTT.

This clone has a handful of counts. DNA for the CDR3: TGCGCCAGCAGCTTGGCAGGGGGAAACGGGCAGTACTTC. The encoded protein is CASSLAGGNGQYF. The chain couples TRBV5-1 to TRBJ2-7; 7 bases agree with TRBD1. The CDR3 totals 13 residues. J was trimmed by 9 bases and V by 0 bases; bases with no gene match: 6. From germline, CDR1 is SGHRS and CDR2 YFSETQ.

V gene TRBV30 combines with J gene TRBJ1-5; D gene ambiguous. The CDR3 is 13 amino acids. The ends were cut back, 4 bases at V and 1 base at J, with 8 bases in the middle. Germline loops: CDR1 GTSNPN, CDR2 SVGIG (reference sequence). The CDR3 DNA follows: TGTGCCTGGACCCCCGGGAGCAATCAGCCCCAGCATTTT. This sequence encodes CAWTPGSNQPQHF. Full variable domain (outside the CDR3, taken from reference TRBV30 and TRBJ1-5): SQTIHQWPATLVQPVGSPLSLECTVEGTSNPNLYWYRQAAGRGLQLLFYSVGIGQISSEVPQNLSASRPQDRQFILSSKKLLLSDSGFYLCAWTPGSNQPQHFGDGTRLSIL.

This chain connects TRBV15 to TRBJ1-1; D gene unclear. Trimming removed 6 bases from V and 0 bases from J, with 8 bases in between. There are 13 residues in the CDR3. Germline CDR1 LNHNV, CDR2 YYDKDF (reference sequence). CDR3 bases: TGTGCCACCAGGGCCGGGATGAACACTGAAGCTTTCTTT. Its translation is CATRAGMNTEAFF. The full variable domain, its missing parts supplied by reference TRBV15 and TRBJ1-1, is DAMVIQNPRYQVTQFGKPVTLSCSQTLNHNVMYWYQQKSSQAPKLLFHYYDKDFNNEADTPDNFQSRRPNTSFCFLDIRSPGLGDTAMYLCATRAGMNTEAFFGQGTRLTVV.

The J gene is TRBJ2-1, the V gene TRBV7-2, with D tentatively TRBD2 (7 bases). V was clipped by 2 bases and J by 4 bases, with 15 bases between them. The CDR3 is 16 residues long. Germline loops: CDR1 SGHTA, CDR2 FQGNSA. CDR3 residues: CASSLYGGDTYNEQFF. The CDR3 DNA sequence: TGTGCCAGCAGCTTATATGGGGGGGACACTTACAATGAGCAGTTCTTC.

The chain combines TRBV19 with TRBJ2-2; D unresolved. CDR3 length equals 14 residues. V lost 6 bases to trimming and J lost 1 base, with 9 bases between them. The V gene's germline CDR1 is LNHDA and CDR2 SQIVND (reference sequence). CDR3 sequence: CASRAGLNTGELFF. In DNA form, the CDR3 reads TGTGCCAGTAGGGCAGGTTTGAACACCGGGGAGCTGTTTTTT. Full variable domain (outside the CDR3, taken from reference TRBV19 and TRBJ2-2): DGGITQSPKYLFRKEGQNVTLSCEQNLNHDAMYWYRQDPGQGLRLIYYSQIVNDFQKGDIAEGYSVSREKKESFPLTVTSAQKNPTAFYLCASRAGLNTGELFFGEGSRLTVL.

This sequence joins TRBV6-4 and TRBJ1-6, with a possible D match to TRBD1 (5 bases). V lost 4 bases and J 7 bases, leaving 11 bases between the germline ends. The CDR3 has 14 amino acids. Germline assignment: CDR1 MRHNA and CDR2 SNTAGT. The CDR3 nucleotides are TGTGCCAGCAGTGCCGACAGTCTCAATTCACCCCTCCACTTT. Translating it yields CASSADSLNSPLHF.